The sequence of this T cell receptor beta chain was determined in a study of graft-versus-host responses after intestinal transplantation. Across the study: Anti-thymocyte globulin served as induction for all recipients, who then took tacrolimus and steroids for about three years.

Study-wide results and limits: Recipient marrow contained GvH clones, some of which appeared first in ileum or blood.

This clone was seen more than once but under ten times. Its specificity is unknown. With 3 bases removed from V and 4 bases from J, the gap between germline ends came to 4 bases. Germline V CDR1 and CDR2: MNHNS, SASEGT. This CDR3 comprises 12 residues. TCRdb keeps only in-frame clones here, not all; method: immunoSEQ multiplex PCR. This sample has under 95,000 clones, with roughly 80% found just once. The sample in question was unstimulated CD4+ T cells sorted from spleen or lymph node cells, obtained before intestinal transplant. This sequence was found in a human donor who received an intestinal transplant. The chain combines TRBV6-1 with TRBJ1-3, with D unclear. The CDR3 loop is CASSDSGNTIYF. CDR3 nucleotide sequence: TGTGCCAGCAGTGACTCCGGAAACACCATATATTTT.